This T cell receptor (beta chain) was recorded in a study of cytomegalovirus exposure and HLA in healthy donors. The study ran its PCR with 60 Vbeta and 13 Jbeta primers. Sequencing used immunoSEQ multiplex PCR; TCRdb keeps in-frame clones, though not all of them. The data contain about 110,000 clones, 75% to 85% of them singletons. General study findings and limits: Sequencing artifact likely explains a cluster of highly shared sequence variants. High specificity and sensitivity for cytomegalovirus status were reported for the classifier. Testing in vitro showed a few CMV-associated chains specific for CMV antigens. Most TCR sequences were uncommon, yet certain public TCRs appeared in many donors.

As to this clone: Its antigen remains unidentified.

Germline CDR1 is SNHLY and CDR2 is FYNNEI. CDR3 size: 13 residues. V was pared by 3 bases and J by 11 bases, with 8 bases of the junction left unmatched. Input material: PBMCs. The chain employs TRBV2 and TRBJ1-1; TRBD1 matches at 8 bases. This TCR was sampled from a man aged 45 to 65 in good health and CMV-seronegative. The CDR3 nucleotides are TGTGCCAGCAGTGACGGGACAGGTTTTGTTGCTTTCTTT. This encodes CASSDGTGFVAFF.